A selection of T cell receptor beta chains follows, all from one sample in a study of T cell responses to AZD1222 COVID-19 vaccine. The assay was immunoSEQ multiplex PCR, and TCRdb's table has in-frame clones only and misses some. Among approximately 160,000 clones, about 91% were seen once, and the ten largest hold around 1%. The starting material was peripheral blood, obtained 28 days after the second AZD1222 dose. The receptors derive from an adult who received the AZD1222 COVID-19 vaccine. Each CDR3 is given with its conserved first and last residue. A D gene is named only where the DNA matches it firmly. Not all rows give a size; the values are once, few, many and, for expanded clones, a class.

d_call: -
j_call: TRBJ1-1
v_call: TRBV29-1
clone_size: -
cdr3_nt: TGCAGCGTGGGGCGGGAGGCGGACACTGAAGCTTTCTTT
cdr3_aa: CSVGREADTEAFF

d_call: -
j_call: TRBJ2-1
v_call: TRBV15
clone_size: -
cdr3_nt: TGTGCCACCAGCAGAGAGGGCACTAGCTACAATGAGCAGTTCTTC
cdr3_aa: CATSREGTSYNEQFF

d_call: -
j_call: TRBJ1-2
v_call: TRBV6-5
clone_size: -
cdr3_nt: TGTGCCAGCCGGTCCGGGGGCGCCGGGTATGGCTACACCTTC
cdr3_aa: CASRSGGAGYGYTF

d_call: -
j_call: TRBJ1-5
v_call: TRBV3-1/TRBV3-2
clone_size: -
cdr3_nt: TGTGCCAGCAGCCAATTTCTCGATCAGCCCCAGCATTTT
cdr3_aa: CASSQFLDQPQHF

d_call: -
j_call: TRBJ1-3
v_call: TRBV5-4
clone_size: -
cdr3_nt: TGTGCCAGCAGCTTGGACGGCTCGATAAACACCATATATTTT
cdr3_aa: CASSLDGSINTIYF

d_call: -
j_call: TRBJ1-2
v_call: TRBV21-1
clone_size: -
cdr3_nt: TGTGCCAGCAGCAAAGCTCGACTCGGGTTTAACTATGGCTACACCTTC
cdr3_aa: CASSKARLGFNYGYTF

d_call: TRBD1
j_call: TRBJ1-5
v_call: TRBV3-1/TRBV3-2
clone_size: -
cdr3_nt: TGTGCCAGCAGTCCAGGGGGACGGCCCCAGCATTTT
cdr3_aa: CASSPGGRPQHF

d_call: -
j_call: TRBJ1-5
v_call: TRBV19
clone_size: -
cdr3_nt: TGTGCCAGTAGCCTGGGGCCTTATCAGCCCCAGCATTTT
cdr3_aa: CASSLGPYQPQHF

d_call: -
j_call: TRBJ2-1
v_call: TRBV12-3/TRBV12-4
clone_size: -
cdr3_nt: TGTGCCAGTACGTGGGGCAATGAGCAGTTCTTC
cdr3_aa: CASTWGNEQFF

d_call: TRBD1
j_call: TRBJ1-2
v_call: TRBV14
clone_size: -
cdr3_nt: TGTGCCAGCAGCCAAGACACGACAGGGGGCGGCTATGGCTACACCTTC
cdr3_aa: CASSQDTTGGGYGYTF

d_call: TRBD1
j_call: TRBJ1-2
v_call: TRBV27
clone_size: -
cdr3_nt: TGTGCCAGCAGTTCCCCCCAGGGGGGGAGAAACTATGGCTACACCTTC
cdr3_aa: CASSSPQGGRNYGYTF

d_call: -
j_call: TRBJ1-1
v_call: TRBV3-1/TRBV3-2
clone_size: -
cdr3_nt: TGTGCCAGCGCGACCCTATCCACTGAAGCTTTCTTT
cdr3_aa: CASATLSTEAFF

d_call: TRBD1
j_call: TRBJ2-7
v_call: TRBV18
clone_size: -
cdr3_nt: TGTGCCAGCTCAGACGGGACAGGGGATATCTACGAGCAGTACTTC
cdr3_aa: CASSDGTGDIYEQYF

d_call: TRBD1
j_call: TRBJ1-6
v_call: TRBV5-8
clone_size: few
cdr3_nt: TGTGCCAGCAGCTTGGGTAGGGGGCATTCACCCCTCCACTTT
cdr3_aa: CASSLGRGHSPLHF

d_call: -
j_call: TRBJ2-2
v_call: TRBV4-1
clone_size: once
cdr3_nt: TGCGCCAGCAGCGGTTGGGTGTCAGGAACCGGGGAGCTGTTTTTT
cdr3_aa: CASSGWVSGTGELFF